The 19 T cell receptor beta chains below come from one sample, sequenced in a study of blood T cell repertoires in COVID-19. Produced via immunoSEQ multiplex PCR; TCRdb's table is partial and in-frame only. The sample has roughly 300,000 clones, more than 75% seen once. Sequenced sample: peripheral blood. These receptors came from a woman aged 45-60 years who had recovered from COVID-19.

This sequence joins TRBV27 and TRBJ2-5; no definite D call. The CDR3 extends over 13 amino acids. Trimming removed 4 bases at V and 1 base at J, with 7 bases between. The germline gives CDR1 MNHEY, CDR2 SMNVEV (reference sequence). CDR3: CASSSTPQETQYF. CDR3 DNA sequence: TGTGCCAGCAGTTCCACTCCCCAAGAGACCCAGTACTTC.

The genes are TRBV6-5 and TRBJ2-7; TRBD1 aligns across 8 bases. The CDR3 runs to 13 residues. Trimming removed 4 bases from V and 7 bases from J; junction bases left unmatched: 6. The germline V gene has CDR1 MNHEY and CDR2 SVGAGI. In nucleotides, the CDR3 is TGTGCCAGCAGTTCCGACAGGGGTAGAGAGCAGTACTTC. It translates to CASSSDRGREQYF.

The V and J genes are TRBV27 and TRBJ1-4, with D possibly TRBD1 on 5 matching bases. The CDR3 has 14 residues. In germline, CDR1 is MNHEY, CDR2 SMNVEV (reference sequence). The V end was cut by 5 bases, the J end by 5 bases, with 12 bases between. CDR3: CASSRMGRNEKLFF. The DNA of the CDR3 is TGTGCCAGCAGTAGGATGGGGCGCAATGAAAAACTGTTTTTT.

The chain has TRBV15 and TRBJ2-2; a weak D match, TRBD2 (7 bases). The germline gives CDR1 LNHNV, CDR2 YYDKDF (reference sequence). V dropped 6 bases and J dropped 7 bases, with 15 bases sitting between them. The length of the CDR3 is 14 residues. The CDR3 nucleotides read TGTGCCACCAGGTTCGGGGGGCAGTACGGGGAGCTGTTTTTT. Translating gives CATRFGGQYGELFF.

This clone was counted once. This chain uses TRBV2 with TRBJ1-1; D gene unclear. The CDR3 contains 13 residues. Trimming took off 7 bases at V and 10 bases at J, with 19 bases between the two ends. Germline V lookup: CDR1 SNHLY, CDR2 FYNNEI. In DNA form, the CDR3 reads TGTGCCAGCACCGCGGATCTTCCAACGGCAGCTTTCTTT. This codes for CASTADLPTAAFF.

The rearrangement links TRBV3-1 (or the pseudogene TRBV3-2) to TRBJ1-1; 7 nucleotides align to TRBD1. The trim removed 1 base at V and 0 bases at J, leaving 5 bases unmatched. Germline CDR1 is LGHDT and CDR2 is YNNKEL (reference sequence). The CDR3 is made up of 16 amino acids. CDR3 nucleotide sequence: TGTGCCAGCAGCCAAGGGACAGGTCGGATGAACACTGAAGCTTTCTTT. Encoded protein: CASSQGTGRMNTEAFF.

With respect to this clone: Distinct nucleotide sequences in the sample also encode this CDR3. The V and J genes are TRBV28 and TRBJ1-1; 8 nucleotides align to TRBD1. V lost 2 bases and J lost 4; bases outside the gene matches: 0. The CDR3 is 13 amino acids. Germline lookup yields CDR1 MDHEN and CDR2 SYDVKM. The CDR3: CASSLTGGTEAFF. CDR3 coding DNA: TGTGCCAGCAGTTTAACAGGGGGCACTGAAGCTTTCTTT.

This chain connects TRBV19 to TRBJ2-1; 8 positions agree with TRBD2. With V trimmed by 9 bases and J by 4 bases, 11 bases remained unmatched. The germline V gene has CDR1 LNHDA and CDR2 SQIVND (reference sequence). The CDR3 length is 15 residues. DNA for the CDR3: TGTGCCAGCGAACCGGCTAGCGGGCCTTACAATGAGCAGTTCTTC. As protein: CASEPASGPYNEQFF.

The J gene is TRBJ1-1, the V gene TRBV18; D is ambiguous. CDR1 is KGHSH and CDR2 is LQKENI in the germline V gene. Trimming removed 3 bases at V and 2 bases at J, with 16 bases between. This CDR3 comprises 16 residues. CDR3 coding DNA: TGTGCCAGCTCACCTCGCGCCTCCTTGATAAACACTGAAGCTTTCTTT. The encoded protein is CASSPRASLINTEAFF.

This clone was recorded only once. The junction departs from germline at one end; a sequencing error may be responsible. Here the CDR3 reads CASSLPQGSTIYF. The DNA for the CDR3 is TGTGCCAGCAGCTTACCACAGGGAAGCACCATATATTTT. The rearrangement links TRBV5-4 to TRBJ1-3, with a weak D call TRBD1 (6 bases). CDR1 is SGHNT and CDR2 is YYREEE in the germline V gene (reference sequence). The CDR3 runs 13 residues. Supplemented by reference TRBV5-4 and TRBJ1-3, the full variable domain reads ETGVTQSPTHLIKTRGQQVTLRCSSQSGHNTVSWYQQALGQGPQFIFQYYREEENGRGNFPPRFSGLQFPNYSSELNVNALELDDSALYLCASSLPQGSTIYFGEGSWLTVV.

The rearrangement uses TRBV7-2 and TRBJ1-2, with 12 positions matching TRBD1. The CDR3 is 18 amino acids. Germline V CDR1 and CDR2: SGHTA, FQGNSA. Trimming took 6 bases from V and 4 from J; bases not matched to a gene: 15. This CDR3 reads CASSSRGTGGPRSYGYTF. The CDR3 DNA sequence: TGTGCCAGCAGTTCCCGGGGGACAGGGGGCCCACGTAGCTATGGCTACACCTTC.

The chain employs TRBV21-1 and TRBJ2-6; the table assigns TRBD2, which was not confirmed against the DNA. TRBV21-1 is given as a pseudogene. The CDR3 has 15 amino acids. The CDR3: CASSKVGPRANVLTF. The CDR3 DNA sequence: TGTGCCAGCAGCAAAGTTGGTCCGCGAGCCAACGTCCTGACTTTC.

V is TRBV7-2 and J is TRBJ1-1; D is unresolved. The CDR3 has 13 amino acids. The V gene lost 5 bases and the J gene lost 3 bases, with 10 bases spanning the gap. Germline V gene data show CDR1 as SGHTA and CDR2 as FQGNSA. The CDR3 region has the DNA TGTGCCAGCAGCCCGAACATGGACACTGAAGCTTTCTTT. As protein: CASSPNMDTEAFF.

The chain recombines TRBV4-3 with TRBJ2-2, with 9 bases lining up with TRBD1. Germline CDR1 is LGHNA and CDR2 is YSLEER. V shed 4 bases and J 7 bases; nucleotides not matched to a gene: 4. CDR3 length: 14 residues. The CDR3 region has the DNA TGCGCCAGCAGCCTACAGGGGGCGGACGGGGAGCTGTTTTTT. As protein: CASSLQGADGELFF.

The genes are TRBV19 and TRBJ1-4; D unresolved. Germline V gene data show CDR1 as LNHDA and CDR2 as SQIVND (reference sequence). Trimming left V 5 bases short and J 2 bases short, with 6 bases between. CDR3 length equals 13 residues. For the CDR3, the DNA is TGTGCCAGTAGTTGGCAGACTAATGAAAAACTGTTTTTT. Protein: CASSWQTNEKLFF. The complete variable domain, with remaining parts taken from reference TRBV19 and TRBJ1-4, reads DGGITQSPKYLFRKEGQNVTLSCEQNLNHDAMYWYRQDPGQGLRLIYYSQIVNDFQKGDIAEGYSVSREKKESFPLTVTSAQKNPTAFYLCASSWQTNEKLFFGSGTQLSVL.

V is TRBV7-2 and J is TRBJ1-2; TRBD1 might be the D (5 bases). The CDR3 runs 14 residues. Germline V CDR1 and CDR2: SGHTA, FQGNSA. Trimming cost V 5 bases and J 5 bases, with 15 bases left between them. The CDR3 loop is CASSPGHRIYGYTF. CDR3 sequence (DNA): TGTGCCAGCAGCCCAGGGCACAGGATATATGGCTACACCTTC.

V is TRBV6-5 and J is TRBJ2-7, with D possibly matching TRBD2 (5 bases). The V end lost 10 bases, the J end lost 9 bases, and 22 bases lay between the germline ends. Germline assignment: CDR1 MNHEY and CDR2 SVGAGI. The CDR3 sequence is 13 residues long. CDR3 nucleotides: TGTGCCACCCGGACTCGCAGTGTCCTTGGGCAGTACTTC. It is translated as CATRTRSVLGQYF.

This clone was picked up one time. The gene calls are TRBV19 and TRBJ2-1, with D unclear. Per germline, CDR1 LNHDA and CDR2 SQIVND (reference sequence). V was cut by 0 bases and J by 1 base, with 7 bases left in between. This CDR3 contains 15 residues. CDR3 residues: CASSIDIVSYNEQFF. CDR3 DNA sequence: TGTGCCAGTAGTATAGATATAGTTTCCTACAATGAGCAGTTCTTC.

This clone has only a few counts. The chain is built from TRBV28 and TRBJ1-2; 7 nucleotides match TRBD1. Germline assignment: CDR1 MDHEN and CDR2 SYDVKM. The CDR3 contains 11 residues. J gave up 8 bases and V 8 bases, and 5 bases lay outside the gene matches. The CDR3 sequence is CASRDRVGYTF. DNA for the CDR3: TGTGCCAGCCGCGACAGGGTAGGCTACACCTTC.